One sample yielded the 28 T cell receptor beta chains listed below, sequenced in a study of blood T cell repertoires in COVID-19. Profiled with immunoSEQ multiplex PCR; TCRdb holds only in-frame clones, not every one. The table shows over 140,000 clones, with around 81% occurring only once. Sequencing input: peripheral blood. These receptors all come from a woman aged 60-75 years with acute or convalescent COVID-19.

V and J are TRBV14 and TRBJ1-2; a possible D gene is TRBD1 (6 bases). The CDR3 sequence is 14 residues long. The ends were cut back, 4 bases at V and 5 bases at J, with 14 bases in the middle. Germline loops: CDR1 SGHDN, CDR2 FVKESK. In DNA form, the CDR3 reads TGTGCCAGCAGCCGAGGGGGAGGGAGGTATGGCTACACCTTC. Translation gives CASSRGGGRYGYTF.

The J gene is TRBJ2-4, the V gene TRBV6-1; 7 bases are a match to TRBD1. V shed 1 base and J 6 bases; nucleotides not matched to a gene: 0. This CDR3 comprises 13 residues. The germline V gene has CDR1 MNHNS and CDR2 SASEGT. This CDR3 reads CASSEDRGNIQYF. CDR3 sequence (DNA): TGTGCCAGCAGTGAAGACAGGGGAAACATTCAGTACTTC.

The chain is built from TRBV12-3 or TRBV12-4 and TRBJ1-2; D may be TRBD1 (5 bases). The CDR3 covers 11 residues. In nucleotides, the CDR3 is TGTGCTTCAAAACGAAGGGGCGGCTACACCTTC. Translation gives CASKRRGGYTF.

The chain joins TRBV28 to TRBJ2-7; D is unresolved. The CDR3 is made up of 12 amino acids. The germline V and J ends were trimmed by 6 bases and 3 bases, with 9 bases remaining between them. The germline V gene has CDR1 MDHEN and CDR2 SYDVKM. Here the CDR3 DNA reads TGTGCCAGCAGCTTGGCCTTCTACGAGCAGTACTTC. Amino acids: CASSLAFYEQYF.

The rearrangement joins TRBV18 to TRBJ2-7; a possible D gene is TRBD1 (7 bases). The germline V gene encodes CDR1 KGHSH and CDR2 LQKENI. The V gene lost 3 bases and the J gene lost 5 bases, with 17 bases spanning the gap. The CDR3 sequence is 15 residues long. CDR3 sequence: CASSPQRGGGHEQYF. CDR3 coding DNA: TGTGCCAGCTCACCCCAACGTGGAGGGGGCCACGAGCAGTACTTC.

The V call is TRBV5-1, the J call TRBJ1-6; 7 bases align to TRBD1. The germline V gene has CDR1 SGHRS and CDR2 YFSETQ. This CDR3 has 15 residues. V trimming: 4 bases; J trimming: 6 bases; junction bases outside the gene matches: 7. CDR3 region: CASSDGQAGNSPLHF. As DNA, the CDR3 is TGCGCCAGCAGCGACGGACAGGCTGGTAATTCACCCCTCCACTTT. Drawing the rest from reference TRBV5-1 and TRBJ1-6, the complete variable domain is KAGVTQTPRYLIKTRGQQVTLSCSPISGHRSVSWYQQTPGQGLQFLFEYFSETQRNKGNFPGRFSGRQFSNSRSEMNVSTLELGDSALYLCASSDGQAGNSPLHFGNGTRLTVT.

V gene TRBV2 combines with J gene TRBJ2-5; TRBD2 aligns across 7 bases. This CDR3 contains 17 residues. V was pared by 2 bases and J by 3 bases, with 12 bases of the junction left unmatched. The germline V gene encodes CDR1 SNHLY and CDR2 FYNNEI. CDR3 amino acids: CASSETPAGAGKETQYF. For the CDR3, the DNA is TGTGCCAGCAGTGAAACTCCCGCGGGAGCGGGTAAAGAGACCCAGTACTTC.

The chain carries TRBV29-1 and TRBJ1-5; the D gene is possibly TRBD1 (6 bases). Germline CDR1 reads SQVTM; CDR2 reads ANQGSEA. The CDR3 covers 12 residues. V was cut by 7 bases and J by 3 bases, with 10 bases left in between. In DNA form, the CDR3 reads TGCAGCGCAGGGGAAGCCAATCAGCCCCAGCATTTT. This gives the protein CSAGEANQPQHF.

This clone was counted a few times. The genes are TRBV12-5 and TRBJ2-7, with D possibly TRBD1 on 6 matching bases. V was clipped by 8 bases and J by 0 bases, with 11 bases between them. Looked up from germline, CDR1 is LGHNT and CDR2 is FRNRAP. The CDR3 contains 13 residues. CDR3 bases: TGTGCTAGTAAGGTGGGGGCCTCCTACGAGCAGTACTTC. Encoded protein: CASKVGASYEQYF.

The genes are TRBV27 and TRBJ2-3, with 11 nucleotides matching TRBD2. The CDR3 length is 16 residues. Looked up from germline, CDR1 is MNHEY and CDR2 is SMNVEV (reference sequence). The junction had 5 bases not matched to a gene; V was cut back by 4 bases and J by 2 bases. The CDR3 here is CASSSGTSGATDTQYF. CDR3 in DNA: TGTGCCAGCAGTTCCGGGACTAGCGGAGCCACAGATACGCAGTATTTT.

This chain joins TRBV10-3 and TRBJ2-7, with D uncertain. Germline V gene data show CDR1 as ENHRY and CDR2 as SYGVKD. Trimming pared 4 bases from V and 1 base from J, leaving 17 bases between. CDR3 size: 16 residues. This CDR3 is CAISAVGTIPSYEQYF. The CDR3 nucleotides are TGTGCCATCAGTGCGGTCGGTACTATCCCGTCCTACGAGCAGTACTTC.

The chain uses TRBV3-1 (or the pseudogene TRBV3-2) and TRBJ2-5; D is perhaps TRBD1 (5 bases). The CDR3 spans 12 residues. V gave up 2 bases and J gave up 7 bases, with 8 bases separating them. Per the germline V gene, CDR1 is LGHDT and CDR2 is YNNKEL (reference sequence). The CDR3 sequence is CASSQSRGTQYF. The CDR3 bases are TGTGCCAGCAGCCAAAGTAGGGGGACCCAGTACTTC.

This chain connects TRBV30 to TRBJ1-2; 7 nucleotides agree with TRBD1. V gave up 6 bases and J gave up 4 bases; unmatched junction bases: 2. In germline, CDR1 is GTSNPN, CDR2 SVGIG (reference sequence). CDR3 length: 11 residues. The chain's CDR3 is CACKGAYGYTF. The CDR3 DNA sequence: TGTGCCTGCAAGGGGGCCTATGGCTACACCTTC.

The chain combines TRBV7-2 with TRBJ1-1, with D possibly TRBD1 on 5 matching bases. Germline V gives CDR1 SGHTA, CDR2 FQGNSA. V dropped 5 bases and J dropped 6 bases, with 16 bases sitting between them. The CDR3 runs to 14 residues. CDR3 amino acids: CASSTLVGGAEAFF. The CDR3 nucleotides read TGTGCCAGCAGCACCCTGGTGGGGGGAGCTGAAGCTTTCTTT.

The CDR3 spells CASSLAGSPLRSYGYTF. The CDR3 DNA sequence: TGTGCCAGCAGCTTGGCCGGGTCTCCCCTTCGTAGCTATGGCTACACCTTC. This sequence joins TRBV7-9 and TRBJ1-2; D is uncertain. The V gene lost 3 bases and the J gene lost 4 bases, with 21 bases spanning the gap. The CDR3 is made up of 17 amino acids. CDR1 SEHNR and CDR2 FQNEAQ come from the germline V gene (reference sequence).

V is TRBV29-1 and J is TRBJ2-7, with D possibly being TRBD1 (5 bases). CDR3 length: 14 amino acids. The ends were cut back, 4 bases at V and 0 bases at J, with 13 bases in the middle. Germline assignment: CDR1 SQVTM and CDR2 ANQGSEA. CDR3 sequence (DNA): TGCAGCGTTGTTCTTCGACAGAGCTCCTACGAGCAGTACTTC. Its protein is CSVVLRQSSYEQYF.

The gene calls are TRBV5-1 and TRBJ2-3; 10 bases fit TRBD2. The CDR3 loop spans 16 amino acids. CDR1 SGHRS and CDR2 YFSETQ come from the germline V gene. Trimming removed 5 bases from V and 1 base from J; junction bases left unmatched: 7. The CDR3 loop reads CASRPRTSGRTDTQYF. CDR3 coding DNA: TGCGCCAGCAGACCCCGGACTAGCGGCCGCACAGATACGCAGTATTTT.

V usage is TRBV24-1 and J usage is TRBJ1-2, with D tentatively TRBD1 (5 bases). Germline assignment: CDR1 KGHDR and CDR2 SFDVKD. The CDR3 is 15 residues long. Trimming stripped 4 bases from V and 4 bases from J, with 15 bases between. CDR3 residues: CATSDPRIGGYGYTF. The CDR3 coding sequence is TGTGCCACCAGTGACCCCCGCATCGGGGGCTATGGCTACACCTTC.

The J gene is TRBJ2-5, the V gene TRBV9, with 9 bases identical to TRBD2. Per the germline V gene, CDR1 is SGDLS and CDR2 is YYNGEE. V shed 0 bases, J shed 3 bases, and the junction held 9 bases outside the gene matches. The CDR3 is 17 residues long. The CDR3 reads CASSVVPHSSGEETQYF. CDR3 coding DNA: TGTGCCAGCAGCGTAGTCCCCCATTCTAGCGGGGAAGAGACCCAGTACTTC.

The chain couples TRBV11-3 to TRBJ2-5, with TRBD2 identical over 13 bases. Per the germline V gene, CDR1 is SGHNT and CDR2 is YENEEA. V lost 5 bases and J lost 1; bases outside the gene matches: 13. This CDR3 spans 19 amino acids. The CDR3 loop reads CASSPGTSGMSPPQETQYF. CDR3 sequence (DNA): TGTGCCAGCAGCCCAGGGACTAGCGGGATGTCCCCCCCCCAAGAGACCCAGTACTTC.

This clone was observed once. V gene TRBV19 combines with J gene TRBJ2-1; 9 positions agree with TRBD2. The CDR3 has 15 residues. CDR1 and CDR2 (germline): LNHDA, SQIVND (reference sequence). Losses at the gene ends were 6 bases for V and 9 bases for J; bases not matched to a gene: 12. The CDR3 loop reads CASREGSGSRGEQFF. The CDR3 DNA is TGTGCCAGTAGAGAGGGTAGCGGGAGCAGGGGTGAGCAGTTCTTC.

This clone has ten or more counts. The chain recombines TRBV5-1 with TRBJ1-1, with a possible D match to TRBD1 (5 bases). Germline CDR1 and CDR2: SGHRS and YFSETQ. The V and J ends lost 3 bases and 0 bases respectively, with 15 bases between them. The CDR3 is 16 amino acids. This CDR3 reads CASSSSRGTVNTEAFF. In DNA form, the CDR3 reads TGCGCCAGCAGCTCCTCTCGCGGGACGGTGAACACTGAAGCTTTCTTT.

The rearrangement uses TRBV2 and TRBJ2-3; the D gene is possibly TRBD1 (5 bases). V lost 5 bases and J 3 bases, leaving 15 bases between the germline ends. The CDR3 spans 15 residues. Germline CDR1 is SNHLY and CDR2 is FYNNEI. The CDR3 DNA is TGTGCCAGCAGTTCATTTACAGGATTTACAGATACGCAGTATTTT. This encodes CASSSFTGFTDTQYF.

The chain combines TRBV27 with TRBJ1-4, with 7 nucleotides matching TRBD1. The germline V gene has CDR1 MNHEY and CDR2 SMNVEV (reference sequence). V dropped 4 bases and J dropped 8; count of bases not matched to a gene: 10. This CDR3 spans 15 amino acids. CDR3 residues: CASSSPRDREEKLFF. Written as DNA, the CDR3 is TGTGCCAGCAGTTCACCCCGGGACAGAGAAGAAAAACTGTTTTTT. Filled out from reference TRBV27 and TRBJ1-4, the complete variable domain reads EAQVTQNPRYLITVTGKKLTVTCSQNMNHEYMSWYRQDPGLGLRQIYYSMNVEVTDKGDVPEGYKVSRKEKRNFPLILESPSPNQTSLYFCASSSPRDREEKLFFGSGTQLSVL.

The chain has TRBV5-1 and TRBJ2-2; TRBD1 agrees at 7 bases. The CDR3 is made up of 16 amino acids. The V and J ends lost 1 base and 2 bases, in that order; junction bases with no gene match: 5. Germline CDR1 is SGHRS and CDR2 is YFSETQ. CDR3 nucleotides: TGCGCCAGCAGCTTGACCCACAGGGGCAACACCGGGGAGCTGTTTTTT. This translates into CASSLTHRGNTGELFF.

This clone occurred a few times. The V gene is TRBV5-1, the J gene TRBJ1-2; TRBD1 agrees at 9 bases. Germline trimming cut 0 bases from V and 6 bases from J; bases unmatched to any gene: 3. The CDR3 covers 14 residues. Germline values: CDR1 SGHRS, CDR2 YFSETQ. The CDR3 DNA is TGCGCCAGCAGCTTGGCCCGACAGGGGGATGGCTACACCTTC. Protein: CASSLARQGDGYTF.

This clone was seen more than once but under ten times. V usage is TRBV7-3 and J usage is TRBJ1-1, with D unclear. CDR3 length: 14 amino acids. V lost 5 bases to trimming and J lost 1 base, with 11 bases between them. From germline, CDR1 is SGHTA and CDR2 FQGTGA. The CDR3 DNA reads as TGTGCCAGCAGCACCTCGTCAGGGAACACTGAAGCTTTCTTT. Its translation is CASSTSSGNTEAFF.

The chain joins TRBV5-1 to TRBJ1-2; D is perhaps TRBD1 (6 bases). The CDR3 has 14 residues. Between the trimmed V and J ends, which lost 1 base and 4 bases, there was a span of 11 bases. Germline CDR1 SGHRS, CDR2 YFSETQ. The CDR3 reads CASSLRTGPYGYTF. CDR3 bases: TGCGCCAGCAGCTTGCGAACAGGGCCCTATGGCTACACCTTC.